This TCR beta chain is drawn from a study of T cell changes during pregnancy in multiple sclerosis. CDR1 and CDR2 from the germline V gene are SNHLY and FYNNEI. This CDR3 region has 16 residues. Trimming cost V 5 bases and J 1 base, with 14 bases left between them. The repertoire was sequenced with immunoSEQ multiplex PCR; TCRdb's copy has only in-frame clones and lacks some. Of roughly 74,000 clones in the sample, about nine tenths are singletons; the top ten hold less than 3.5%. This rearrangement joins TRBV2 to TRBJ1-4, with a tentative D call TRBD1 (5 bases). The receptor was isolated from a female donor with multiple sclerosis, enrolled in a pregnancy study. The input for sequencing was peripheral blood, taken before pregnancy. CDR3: CASSHPAGLTNEKLFF. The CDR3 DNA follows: TGTGCCAGCAGTCACCCGGCAGGGTTAACTAATGAAAAACTGTTTTTT.